This record covers a single TCR beta chain. The antigen is undetermined. V dropped 2 bases and J dropped 5; count of bases not matched to a gene: 5. CDR1 is GTSNPN and CDR2 is SVGIG in the germline V gene (reference sequence). CDR3 length equals 14 residues. The data are from a study of cytomegalovirus exposure and HLA in healthy donors. Study-wide findings and caveats: Fewer than 20,000 TCR beta sequences were associated with HLA alleles at 0.05 false discovery rate in a later analysis. Cytomegalovirus association was listed for 164 TCR beta chains. TCR beta chain V- and J-gene trimming was linked, in a later analysis, to a missense variant in DCLRE1C. The authors reported that TCR beta sequences could predict HLA-A and HLA-B alleles. These predictions were accurate for most subjects in the first cohort.

A multiplex PCR was run with 60 Vbeta primers and 13 Jbeta primers. Assay: immunoSEQ multiplex PCR; the TCRdb copy retains only in-frame clones and omits some. The data hold 60,000 to 90,000 clones, with approximately 70% observed a single time. The clonotype comes from a woman aged 45-59 years in good health and CMV-seropositive. The J gene is TRBJ2-3, the V gene TRBV30, with 9 bases lining up with TRBD1. Sequenced: PBMCs. In DNA form, the CDR3 reads TGTGCCTGGAGTAGACAGGGGGGGGGAGATACGCAGTATTTT. Protein sequence: CAWSRQGGGDTQYF.